These 31 T cell receptor beta chains share one sample of origin, sequenced in a study of T cell clonality in common variable immunodeficiency. Profiled with immunoSEQ multiplex PCR; TCRdb holds only in-frame clones, not every one. The repertoire consists of some 80,000 clones, none detected only once. The sequencing sample was made of peripheral blood mononuclear cells. The origin of the receptors is a person between 18 and 75 years old in good health.

In this sample, this clone turned up many times. The read finishes 3 residues shy of the CDR3 end, and the germline J gene is used to complete it. The chain joins TRBV6-2 or TRBV6-3 to TRBJ1-1, with D perhaps matching TRBD1 (5 bases). CDR1 MNHEY and CDR2 SVGEGT come from the germline V gene. The CDR3 has 13 residues. The CDR3 DNA, read in part, is TGTGCCAGCAGCGAACAGGCCCTGAGAGGC. Its protein product is CASSEQALRG. The complete CDR3 protein is CASSEQALRGAFF.

This clone has ten or more counts. The read terminates 3 residues before the CDR3 end, so the remaining end is supplied by the germline J gene. This sequence joins TRBV7-2 and TRBJ2-2; tentatively, D is TRBD2 (5 bases). Germline V gene lookup returns CDR1 SGHTA and CDR2 FQGNSA. The V gene lost 5 bases and the J gene lost 7 bases, with 14 bases spanning the gap. The CDR3 runs to 14 residues. CDR3 DNA, as far as it was read: TGTGCCAGCAGCCGACCAGGACGGGGCGGGGAG. It codes for CASSRPGRGGE. The entire CDR3 protein is CASSRPGRGGELFF.

This clone was seen at least ten times. The read ends 3 residues early relative to the CDR3; the germline J gene fills the gap. The rearrangement links TRBV19 to TRBJ2-2, with 7 bases fitting TRBD1. J gave up 3 bases and V 5 bases, and 6 bases lay outside the gene matches. CDR3 length equals 15 residues. CDR1 is LNHDA, CDR2 SQIVND, per germline (reference sequence). The CDR3 sequence: CASSRPGQDTGELFF. The covered CDR3 bases are TGTGCCAGTAGTCGCCCCGGACAGGACACCGGGGAG.

This clone was counted many times. With the read ending 3 residues before the CDR3 end, the germline J gene is used to fill in that end. The chain carries TRBV2 and TRBJ2-7; 8 bases line up with TRBD2. This CDR3 spans 14 amino acids. J was trimmed by 4 bases and V by 3 bases; bases with no gene match: 5. CDR1 is SNHLY and CDR2 is FYNNEI in the germline V gene. The CDR3 sequence is CASSDWREEYEQYF. The covered CDR3 bases are TGTGCCAGCAGTGATTGGCGGGAGGAGTACGAG. The full variable domain, its missing parts supplied by reference TRBV2 and TRBJ2-7, is EPEVTQTPSHQVTQMGQEVILRCVPISNHLYFYWYRQILGQKVEFLVSFYNNEISEKSEIFDDQFSVERPDGSNFTLKIRSTKLEDSAMYFCASSDWREEYEQYFGPGTRLTVT.

At least ten counts were recorded for this clone. CDR3 DNA, as far as it was read: TGTGCCAGTAGTATGGGGCAGTTCCGAGAAAAA. It translates to CASSMGQFREK. In full, the CDR3 is CASSMGQFREKLFF. This chain connects TRBV19 to TRBJ1-4, with D possibly matching TRBD1 (5 bases). The observed sequence ends 3 residues before the CDR3 terminus, with the missing tail filled in from the germline J gene. Germline V lookup: CDR1 LNHDA, CDR2 SQIVND (reference sequence). V was trimmed by 3 bases and J by 8 bases, leaving 13 bases between them. This CDR3 is built from 14 residues. Full variable domain (remainder filled in from reference TRBV19 and TRBJ1-4): DGGITQSPKYLFRKEGQNVTLSCEQNLNHDAMYWYRQDPGQGLRLIYYSQIVNDFQKGDIAEGYSVSREKKESFPLTVTSAQKNPTAFYLCASSMGQFREKLFFGSGTQLSVL.

This clone was observed many times. The CDR3 is cut off 3 residues early in the read; its end comes from the germline J gene. This rearrangement joins TRBV18 to TRBJ2-1, with 11 bases fitting TRBD2. The CDR3 is made up of 17 amino acids. With V trimmed by 4 bases and J by 0 bases, 5 bases remained unmatched. Germline lookup yields CDR1 KGHSH and CDR2 LQKENI. This CDR3 reads CASSLGTSGSSYNEQFF. The CDR3 DNA, read in part, is TGTGCCAGCTCACTCGGGACTAGCGGAAGCTCCTACAATGAG.

This clone has a count of ten or more. The observed sequence ends 3 residues before the CDR3 terminus, with the missing tail filled in from the germline J gene. The rearrangement links TRBV19 to TRBJ2-2; the match to TRBD1 covers 8 bases. The CDR3 is 13 residues long. CDR1 and CDR2 from the germline V gene are LNHDA and SQIVND (reference sequence). The V segment lost 7 bases and the J segment 6 bases; nucleotides outside the gene matches: 4. The CDR3 is CASTTGEAGELFF. CDR3 bases read: TGTGCCAGTACGACAGGGGAGGCCGGGGAG.

Many counts were recorded for this clone. The read ends 3 residues shy of where the CDR3 ends; the end is completed using the germline J gene. J is TRBJ2-2 and V is TRBV29-1, with 12 bases lining up with TRBD2. The CDR3 has 15 amino acids. Germline-derived CDR1 and CDR2 are SQVTM and ANQGSEA. V shed 6 bases, J shed 1 base, and the junction held 3 bases outside the gene matches. The covered CDR3 bases are TGCAGCGTCCGACTAGCGGGAGAGAACACCGGGGAG. Protein product: CSVRLAGENTGE. The full-length CDR3 reads as CSVRLAGENTGELFF.

This clone was seen many times. Read data end 3 residues before the CDR3 end; the end is taken from the germline J gene. V usage is TRBV19 and J usage is TRBJ2-4, with D perhaps matching TRBD1 (5 bases). V was trimmed by 5 bases and J by 9 bases, leaving 17 bases between them. Germline CDR1 is LNHDA and CDR2 is SQIVND (reference sequence). There are 14 residues in the CDR3. CDR3 amino acids: CASSALTQRGIQYF. The sequenced CDR3 bases are TGTGCCAGTAGTGCCCTGACCCAAAGGGGCATT.

This clone was counted many times. Sequencing ends 3 residues short of the CDR3 end; the germline J gene provides the rest. This chain links TRBV20-1 with TRBJ2-3, with 9 bases matching TRBD2. After removal of 0 bases from V and 2 bases from J, the junction contained 6 bases not matched to a gene. The V gene's germline CDR1 is DFQATT and CDR2 SNEGSKA (reference sequence). The length of the CDR3 is 16 residues. The CDR3 region is CSARDLAGLFTDTQYF. CDR3 bases read: TGCAGTGCTAGAGACCTAGCGGGGCTCTTCACAGATACG.

This clone was seen repeatedly, ten times or more. Sequencing ends 3 residues short of the CDR3 end; the germline J gene provides the rest. The chain joins TRBV6-2 or TRBV6-3 to TRBJ2-7; TRBD2 matches at 8 bases. The CDR3 runs to 15 residues. The junction had 5 bases not matched to a gene; V was cut back by 2 bases and J by 2 bases. The germline CDR1 and CDR2 sequences are MNHEY and SVGEGT. The CDR3 protein is CASSYTSGETYEQYF. The CDR3 bases that were read are TGTGCCAGCAGTTACACTAGCGGCGAGACCTACGAG.

In regard to this clone: The read terminates 3 residues before the CDR3 end, so the remaining end is supplied by the germline J gene. This chain connects TRBV2 to TRBJ2-7; 12 positions match TRBD2. CDR1 and CDR2 from the germline V gene are SNHLY and FYNNEI. Losses at the gene ends were 2 bases for V and 3 bases for J; bases not matched to a gene: 2. The CDR3 runs 15 residues. CDR3 protein: CASSELAGGLYEQYF. The CDR3 DNA, read in part, is TGTGCCAGCAGTGAACTAGCGGGAGGGCTCTACGAG.

This clone was seen many times. The read halts 3 residues ahead of the CDR3 end, with the missing end drawn from the germline J gene. The chain employs TRBV20-1 and TRBJ2-1, with 11 bases fitting TRBD2. CDR3 length: 17 amino acids. The trim removed 0 bases at V and 2 bases at J, leaving 6 bases unmatched. From germline, CDR1 is DFQATT and CDR2 SNEGSKA (reference sequence). The CDR3 protein is CSARDLLAGAPYNEQFF. The part of the CDR3 DNA that was read is TGCAGTGCTAGAGACTTACTAGCGGGGGCCCCCTACAATGAG.

This clone was observed at least ten times. The read stops 3 residues short of the end of the CDR3; the missing end is completed from the germline J gene. J is TRBJ1-1 and V is TRBV2, with 10 bases fitting TRBD1. Germline-derived CDR1 and CDR2 are SNHLY and FYNNEI. The junction had 10 bases not matched to a gene; V was cut back by 3 bases and J by 3 bases. The CDR3 has 17 residues. CDR3 DNA (partial): TGTGCCAGCAGTGAGACCAGATCGGGACAGGGGTACACTGAA. It specifies CASSETRSGQGYTE. In full, the CDR3 is CASSETRSGQGYTEAFF.

This clone has a count of ten or more. The DNA ends 3 residues before the CDR3 does, and the rest of the CDR3 is filled in from the germline J gene. The chain employs TRBV4-1 and TRBJ1-1; D possibly corresponds to TRBD1 (5 bases). In germline, CDR1 is MGHRA, CDR2 YSYEKL. This CDR3 has 12 amino acids. The CDR3 here is CASSQDAGEAFF. The DNA read from the CDR3 is TGCGCCAGCAGCCAAGATGCAGGGGAA.

This clone has a count of ten or more. The observed sequence ends 3 residues before the CDR3 terminus, with the missing tail filled in from the germline J gene. This chain joins TRBV18 and TRBJ2-1, with TRBD1 matching over 9 bases. V shed 7 bases, J shed 2 bases, and the junction held 3 bases outside the gene matches. CDR1 is KGHSH and CDR2 is LQKENI in the germline V gene. CDR3 length: 14 residues. The CDR3 DNA, read in part, is TGTGCCAGCTTGGGACAGGGTACCTACAATGAG. Its translation is CASLGQGTYNE. The entire CDR3 protein is CASLGQGTYNEQFF.

This clone was detected ten times or more. The read comes to an end 3 residues before the CDR3 does, leaving the germline J gene to fill in the end. This chain links TRBV10-3 with TRBJ2-2, with D perhaps matching TRBD2 (6 bases). Germline values: CDR1 ENHRY, CDR2 SYGVKD. This CDR3 comprises 16 residues. Between the trimmed V and J ends, which lost 6 bases and 2 bases, there was a span of 16 bases. CDR3 DNA (partial): TGTGCCATCAGCCCCGGGACTTTTGCTAACACCGGGGAG. Translation gives CAISPGTFANTGE. The full CDR3 protein reads CAISPGTFANTGELFF.

This clone was seen many times. The CDR3 is cut off 3 residues early in the read; its end comes from the germline J gene. J is TRBJ2-4 and V is TRBV29-1; the match to TRBD1 covers 9 bases. Germline loops: CDR1 SQVTM, CDR2 ANQGSEA. This CDR3 spans 13 amino acids. With V trimmed by 7 bases and J by 7 bases, 8 bases remained unmatched. CDR3 DNA (partial): TGCAGCGCTAGCCTAGGACAGGGGAACATT. Encoded protein: CSASLGQGNI. The CDR3 as a whole reads CSASLGQGNIQYF. Looking up the rest from reference TRBV29-1 and TRBJ2-4 gives the full variable domain: SAVISQKPSRDICQRGTSLTIQCQVDSQVTMMFWYRQQPGQSLTLIATANQGSEATYESGFVIDKFPISRPNLTFSTLTVSNMSPEDSSIYLCSASLGQGNIQYFGAGTRLSVL.

This clone was picked up many times. The read gets to within 3 residues of the CDR3 end, and the germline J gene fills in the rest. This sequence joins TRBV7-9 and TRBJ1-1; D is ambiguous. V was pared by 2 bases and J by 1 base, with 5 bases between. Germline CDR1 is SEHNR and CDR2 is FQNEAQ (reference sequence). This CDR3 has 13 amino acids. The part of the CDR3 DNA that was read is TGTGCCAGCAGCTTATCAGGGAACACTGAA. Its translation: CASSLSGNTE. The full-length CDR3 reads as CASSLSGNTEAFF.

This clone showed up many times. CDR3: CASSLDNRGGYGYTF. The CDR3 bases that were read are TGTGCCAGCAGCTTGGACAACCGAGGTGGCTATGGC. The chain couples TRBV5-6 to TRBJ1-2; no clear D. The read falls 3 residues short of the CDR3 end, and the missing part is taken from the germline J gene. Germline V lookup: CDR1 SGHDT, CDR2 YYEEEE. V was pared by 0 bases and J by 4 bases, with 13 bases between. CDR3 length equals 15 residues.

This clone was counted at least ten times. The read terminates 3 residues ahead of where the CDR3 ends, so the germline J gene completes it. The rearrangement links TRBV12-3 or TRBV12-4 to TRBJ2-5; the match to TRBD1 covers 7 bases. The V segment lost 0 bases and the J segment 6 bases; nucleotides outside the gene matches: 10. This CDR3 is built from 16 residues. The CDR3 here is CASSLAGGGRAKTQYF. The CDR3 bases that were read are TGTGCCAGCAGTTTAGCAGGGGGCGGTAGGGCAAAGACC.

This clone has at least ten counts. Read coverage stops 3 residues before the CDR3 terminus; the germline J gene supplies the remainder. The chain couples TRBV6-2 or TRBV6-3 to TRBJ2-1; TRBD2 agrees at 9 bases. CDR1 is MNHEY and CDR2 is SVGEGT in the germline V gene. This CDR3 comprises 15 residues. Trimming at V came to 2 bases and at J to 7 bases, leaving 6 bases not matched to a gene. CDR3 amino acids: CASSYGGRAGNEQFF. CDR3 DNA (partial): TGTGCCAGCAGTTACGGCGGGAGGGCCGGAAATGAG.

This clone has ten or more counts. The CDR3 goes on 3 residues after the read ends, and that part is filled in from the germline J gene. The chain is built from TRBV20-1 and TRBJ2-1; D ambiguous. CDR3 size: 13 residues. The germline V and J ends were trimmed by 5 bases and 8 bases, with 16 bases remaining between them. Germline CDR1 is DFQATT and CDR2 is SNEGSKA (reference sequence). The CDR3 DNA, read in part, is TGCAGTGCTCCCTCCCCTGCAGGTTATGAG. Translated, it gives CSAPSPAGYE. The CDR3 in its entirety is CSAPSPAGYEQFF.

The table lists this clone with many counts. With the read ending 3 residues before the CDR3 end, the germline J gene is used to fill in that end. The V gene is TRBV7-3, the J gene TRBJ1-1; D ambiguous. Deletions cut 0 bases from V and 4 bases from J, with 6 bases between. The germline CDR1 and CDR2 sequences are SGHTA and FQGTGA. The CDR3 spans 13 residues. The CDR3 bases that were read are TGTGCCAGCAGCTTAACCCTAAGCACTGAA. It yields the protein CASSLTLSTE. The entire CDR3 is CASSLTLSTEAFF.

This clone was observed at least ten times. The read gets to within 3 residues of the CDR3 end, and the germline J gene fills in the rest. The gene calls are TRBV7-2 and TRBJ2-2, with TRBD1 matching over 7 bases. Germline lookup yields CDR1 SGHTA and CDR2 FQGNSA. This CDR3 contains 16 residues. With 0 bases clipped from V and 4 bases from J, the junction kept 5 bases outside the gene matches. This CDR3 reads CASSLAPTGVTGELFF. The CDR3 bases that were read are TGTGCCAGCAGCTTAGCCCCCACAGGGGTCACCGGGGAG.

The table lists this clone with many counts. The read comes to an end 3 residues before the CDR3 does, leaving the germline J gene to fill in the end. The J gene is TRBJ2-7, the V gene TRBV29-1; the D gene is possibly TRBD2 (5 bases). Trimming removed 6 bases at V and 2 bases at J, with 17 bases between. The germline V gene encodes CDR1 SQVTM and CDR2 ANQGSEA. CDR3 length: 14 residues. The sequenced CDR3 bases are TGCAGCGTCGACCGACGGGGTGAGACCTACGAG. This encodes CSVDRRGETYE. The full CDR3 is CSVDRRGETYEQYF.

This clone was counted at least ten times. Coverage ceases 3 residues before the CDR3 finishes, and the germline J gene fills in the end. The chain couples TRBV7-3 to TRBJ2-1, with D perhaps TRBD1 (6 bases). This CDR3 has 14 amino acids. Germline V gene data show CDR1 as SGHTA and CDR2 as FQGTGA. V lost 5 bases, J lost 5 bases, and 13 bases lay in between. The part of the CDR3 DNA that was read is TGTGCCAGCAGCCAACAGGGAAGCGACAATGAG. It encodes CASSQQGSDNE. The full CDR3 is CASSQQGSDNEQFF.

In this sample, this clone turned up many times. The CDR3 end is not reached by the read, which stops 3 residues before it; the germline J gene fills it in. The chain recombines TRBV12-3 or TRBV12-4 with TRBJ1-1; 11 nucleotides match TRBD1. Unmatched junction bases numbered 9, after V lost 5 bases and J lost 4 bases. The CDR3 is 16 residues long. CDR3 DNA (partial): TGTGCCAGCAGTCTCCGGGACAGGGGGGAGCGCACTGAA. Translating it yields CASSLRDRGERTE. The complete CDR3 sequence is CASSLRDRGERTEAFF.

This clone was seen at least ten times. The DNA ends 3 residues before the CDR3 does, and the rest of the CDR3 is filled in from the germline J gene. The rearrangement links TRBV19 to TRBJ1-5, with D perhaps matching TRBD1 (5 bases). Germline lookup yields CDR1 LNHDA and CDR2 SQIVND (reference sequence). This CDR3 spans 16 amino acids. The germline V and J ends were trimmed by 4 bases and 1 base, with 14 bases remaining between them. CDR3 DNA, as far as it was read: TGTGCCAGTAGTAGAGGAGGGACTGGGAGCAATCAGCCC. This sequence encodes CASSRGGTGSNQP. The full CDR3 is CASSRGGTGSNQPQHF.

Points on this clone: Read sequence stops 3 residues before the CDR3 end, and the germline J gene provides the missing end. This rearrangement joins TRBV7-9 to TRBJ2-5; TRBD2 is a possible D gene (6 bases). This CDR3 spans 15 amino acids. Germline V gene data show CDR1 as SEHNR and CDR2 as FQNEAQ (reference sequence). Trimming removed 5 bases at V and 2 bases at J, with 15 bases between. The CDR3 DNA, read in part, is TGTGCCAGCAGCAACCATGGGACTGTTCAAGAGACC. Its translation is CASSNHGTVQET. The whole CDR3 protein is CASSNHGTVQETQYF.

This clone was seen at least ten times. Sequencing ends 3 residues short of the CDR3 end; the germline J gene provides the rest. The rearrangement uses TRBV3-1 (or the pseudogene TRBV3-2) and TRBJ1-6; D uncertain. This CDR3 is 14 amino acids long. Trimming pared 10 bases from V and 8 bases from J, leaving 18 bases between. The V gene's germline CDR1 is LGHDT and CDR2 YNNKEL (reference sequence). CDR3 sequence reads: CATRRRSTYSPLHF. The covered CDR3 bases are TGTGCCACCCGCAGAAGAAGTACGTATTCACCC.